This T cell receptor (beta chain) was observed in a study of STAT3 mutations in large granular lymphocyte leukemia. Regarding the study as a whole: In T-cell large granular lymphocyte leukemia, about half of patients showed multiple immunodominant subclonotypes.

Trimming left V 1 base short and J 8 bases short, with 15 bases between. The CDR3 consists of 16 residues. Germline V gene lookup returns CDR1 LNHNV and CDR2 YYDKDF (reference sequence). As regards this clone: Its antigen is unknown.

Only in-frame clones appear in the TCRdb table, and some are missing; sequencing was by immunoSEQ multiplex PCR. The sample records some 30,000 clones, about 86% being singletons. The gene calls are TRBV15 and TRBJ1-6, with D possibly TRBD1 on 6 matching bases. Sequenced sample: peripheral blood mononuclear cells. This clonotype originated in a man in his sixties with T-cell large granular lymphocyte leukemia. Some clones in this sample may be carry-over from other donors' samples. The chain's CDR3 is CATSRGPGTPYSPLHF. CDR3 DNA sequence: TGTGCCACCAGCAGAGGGCCCGGGACACCCTATTCACCCCTCCACTTT. Full variable domain (remainder filled in from reference TRBV15 and TRBJ1-6): DAMVIQNPRYQVTQFGKPVTLSCSQTLNHNVMYWYQQKSSQAPKLLFHYYDKDFNNEADTPDNFQSRRPNTSFCFLDIRSPGLGDTAMYLCATSRGPGTPYSPLHFGNGTRLTVT.